The TCR beta chain under discussion was sequenced for a study of early T cells in non-severe SARS-CoV-2 infection. Overall study context: From unsorted whole blood, bulk RNA was sequenced, and the chains remained unpaired.

Unique molecular identifiers were attached to individual cDNA molecules. From the 5' RACE reads, TCRdb called clonotypes with MiXCR, one entry per CDR3 protein. This table holds about 70,000 distinct CDR3 sequences, around 10% found once. Study conclusions and caveats: Lookups in VDJdb leaned toward anti-spike CD8 responses and missed private and CD4 specificities.

Regarding this clonotype: As yet, its antigen is unknown.

The V end lost 5 bases, the J end lost 8 bases, and 16 bases lay between the germline ends. This CDR3 is 14 amino acids long. The germline gives CDR1 SGHNT, CDR2 YENEEA. This chain links TRBV11-3 with TRBJ2-1; possibly TRBD2 for D (5 bases). The sample in question was whole blood, obtained at baseline. This clonotype was sampled from an adult who was a healthcare worker with PCR-confirmed SARS-CoV-2 infection or an uninfected control (not recorded which). The donor label of this sample is uncertain. CDR3 nucleotides: TGTGCCAGCAGCCCAAGAGAGGGCCTCGATGAGCAGTTCTTC. As protein: CASSPREGLDEQFF.